The rows below give T cell receptor beta chains drawn from one sample of a study of cytomegalovirus exposure and HLA in healthy donors. Assay: immunoSEQ multiplex PCR; the TCRdb copy retains only in-frame clones and omits some. Seen here are roughly 180,000 clones, approximately 80% observed once, and the top ten hold roughly 3%. The sequenced material came from PBMCs. Receptors were obtained from a female donor in good health and CMV-seronegative. Both conserved end residues are part of each CDR3. Only part of the rows carry a size: once, few, many, or a class if the clone is expanded.

J gene | clone size | V gene | CDR3 protein
TRBJ2-3 | . | TRBV7-2 | CASSSASGTATDTQYF
TRBJ2-1 | . | TRBV27 | CARQGDRGPTGRSYNEQFF
TRBJ1-4 | . | TRBV25-1 | CASSPQGAGEKLFF
TRBJ2-7 | . | TRBV2 | CASGLDRVHEQYF
TRBJ2-3 | . | TRBV6-5 | CASSGQGTDTQYF
TRBJ2-7 | many | TRBV10-1 | CAALTPLAGEYEQYF
TRBJ1-5 | . | TRBV6-1 | CASMQVSNQPQHF
TRBJ1-2 | . | TRBV5-1 | CASSQTGVRGAYGYTF
TRBJ1-2 | . | TRBV10-2 | CASSEIGTSYGYTF
TRBJ2-1 | . | TRBV29-1 | CSVGPENGGYNEQFF
. | . | TRBV5-1 | CASSLTGLSYEQYF
TRBJ1-3 | . | TRBV2 | CASRGDSGNTIYF
TRBJ1-4 | . | TRBV11-2 | CASSLDGVKLFF
TRBJ2-7 | . | TRBV21-1 | CASSKEIYLYKGDRKNEQYF
TRBJ2-7 | few | TRBV4-1 | CASSQGQGAPYEQYF
TRBJ2-7 | . | TRBV4-2 | CASSLFAGTSGGNYEQYF
TRBJ2-5 | few | TRBV2 | CASNTGGWETQYF
TRBJ2-5 | . | TRBV7-3 | CASSLLGRGGQETQYF
TRBJ1-1 | . | TRBV6-5 | CASSSTWATFF
TRBJ2-1 | . | TRBV4-2 | CASSLTSNNEQFF
TRBJ1-1 | . | TRBV28 | CASSLLYRGTEAFF
TRBJ2-2 | . | TRBV12-5 | CASGPGRAGDRYTGELFF
TRBJ1-6 | . | TRBV11-3 | CASSLVAQGSPLHF
TRBJ2-1 | . | TRBV18 | CASSPGLAGVRNEQFF
TRBJ2-2 | . | TRBV19 | CASSIMEATGELFF
TRBJ1-4 | few | TRBV11-2 | CASSPRGQGDEKLFF
TRBJ2-7 | . | TRBV5-1 | CASSEDRASSYEQYF
TRBJ2-7 | few | TRBV11-1 | CASSLDASPLYEQYF
TRBJ2-1 | . | TRBV7-7 | CASSLATQGEQFF
TRBJ1-6 | few | TRBV13 | CASSSGTGGSPLHF
TRBJ1-4 | large | TRBV2 | CASRDSGSGEKLFF
TRBJ2-7 | . | TRBV5-1 | CASSLANGVSEQYF
TRBJ2-7 | few | TRBV6-1 | CASSLIRDSYEQYF
TRBJ2-1 | . | TRBV5-1 | CASSLTGERYNEQFF
TRBJ2-7 | . | TRBV4-1 | CASSQVLAGEGAYEQYF
TRBJ1-1 | . | TRBV30 | CAWSVLARATEAFF
TRBJ2-3 | . | TRBV4-2 | CASSQDPSGSGSDTQYF